A single sample gave rise to the 17 T cell receptor beta chains below, sequenced in a study of OX40 agonist ivuxolimab in advanced cancers. The repertoire was sequenced with immunoSEQ multiplex PCR; TCRdb's copy has only in-frame clones and lacks some. The repertoire includes about 88,000 clones, 87% of them detected once, and around 1.5% sits in the top ten. The sample in question was CD4+ or CD8+ T cells sorted from blood, obtained in a trial of the OX40 agonist ivuxolimab. The receptors here all came from an adult with an advanced solid tumor such as melanoma, head and neck, liver or kidney cancer.

This clone was counted once. The chain is built from TRBV6-5 and TRBJ2-5; tentatively, D is TRBD2 (5 bases). Trimming took off 10 bases at V and 5 bases at J, with 17 bases between the two ends. Germline CDR1 and CDR2: MNHEY and SVGAGI. This CDR3 has 13 amino acids. The CDR3 loop is CATRTGRSETQYF. The DNA for the CDR3 is TGTGCCACCCGGACGGGAAGGTCGGAGACCCAGTACTTC.

The genes are TRBV5-8 and TRBJ2-6, with D hard to call. This CDR3 has 15 residues. V lost 0 bases and J lost 0, with 4 bases in between. Germline loops: CDR1 SGHTS, CDR2 YDEGEE. The CDR3 sequence is CASSLEHSGANVLTF. As DNA, the CDR3 is TGTGCCAGCAGCTTGGAGCACTCTGGGGCCAACGTCCTGACTTTC.

Only one count was recorded for this clone. V and J are TRBV2 and TRBJ2-7; TRBD2 matches at 8 bases. Trimming removed 2 bases from V and 6 bases from J; junction bases left unmatched: 9. The CDR3 is 15 residues long. Germline-derived CDR1 and CDR2 are SNHLY and FYNNEI. The CDR3: CASSETFAGGSEQYF. The CDR3 DNA reads TGTGCCAGCAGTGAAACGTTCGCGGGGGGCAGCGAGCAGTACTTC.

This clone was found once. The chain links TRBV27 to TRBJ2-7; 7 bases line up with TRBD1. The V segment lost 5 bases and the J segment 0 bases; nucleotides outside the gene matches: 16. This CDR3 contains 18 residues. Germline lookup yields CDR1 MNHEY and CDR2 SMNVEV (reference sequence). The CDR3 reads CASSGSRTGTKGSYEQYF. CDR3 coding DNA: TGTGCCAGCAGTGGATCGCGGACAGGCACTAAGGGCTCCTACGAGCAGTACTTC.

V and J are TRBV10-3 and TRBJ1-1; tentative D call: TRBD1 (5 bases). Trimming shortened V by 8 bases and J by 4 bases, and 23 bases separated the two germline ends. The germline gives CDR1 ENHRY, CDR2 SYGVKD. CDR3 size: 16 residues. The chain's CDR3 is CAISSVLGDDGTEAFF. CDR3 nucleotides: TGTGCCATCTCGTCAGTTCTAGGGGATGACGGCACTGAAGCTTTCTTT.

The rearrangement links TRBV7-2 to TRBJ2-1; 7 nucleotides align to TRBD2. The CDR3 length is 16 residues. Germline assignment: CDR1 SGHTA and CDR2 FQGNSA. V shed 0 bases and J 4 bases; nucleotides not matched to a gene: 6. CDR3 region: CASSLAASGLYNEQFF. CDR3 nucleotide sequence: TGTGCCAGCAGCTTAGCGGCTAGCGGCCTATACAATGAGCAGTTCTTC.

V gene TRBV27 combines with J gene TRBJ2-7, with 8 bases identical to TRBD1. V shed 7 bases, J shed 5 bases, and the junction held 13 bases outside the gene matches. The germline gives CDR1 MNHEY, CDR2 SMNVEV (reference sequence). The CDR3 runs to 15 residues. The CDR3 DNA sequence: TGTGCCAGCAAGGAATACCCAGGGGGCAGGGACGAGCAGTACTTC. It is translated as CASKEYPGGRDEQYF.

The rearrangement links TRBV29-1 to TRBJ2-7; 9 bases are a match to TRBD2. This CDR3 spans 13 amino acids. J was trimmed by 4 bases and V by 7 bases; bases with no gene match: 8. CDR1 and CDR2 from the germline V gene are SQVTM and ANQGSEA. The DNA for the CDR3 is TGCAGCGCCCAGGAGCTAGCGGGATACGAGCAGTACTTC. Translating gives CSAQELAGYEQYF.

The chain is built from TRBV5-6 and TRBJ2-7; 7 bases align to TRBD1. This CDR3 is built from 14 residues. V gave up 4 bases and J gave up 2 bases; unmatched junction bases: 6. Germline lookup yields CDR1 SGHDT and CDR2 YYEEEE. In DNA form, the CDR3 reads TGTGCCAGCAGCCCCCGACAGGGAACCTACGAGCAGTACTTC. It translates to CASSPRQGTYEQYF. Based on the CDR3 plus reference TRBV5-6 and TRBJ2-7, the full variable domain is DAGVTQSPTHLIKTRGQQVTLRCSPKSGHDTVSWYQQALGQGPQFIFQYYEEEERQRGNFPDRFSGHQFPNYSSELNVNALLLGDSALYLCASSPRQGTYEQYFGPGTRLTVT.

The chain links TRBV5-1 to TRBJ2-3; D could derive from TRBD1 or TRBD2 (5 bases each). The germline V gene has CDR1 SGHRS and CDR2 YFSETQ. Trimming pared 4 bases from V and 6 bases from J, leaving 15 bases between. The CDR3 loop spans 14 amino acids. CDR3 nucleotide sequence: TGCGCCAGCAGCACCGGGGCCTCAGGCGATACGCAGTATTTT. It is translated as CASSTGASGDTQYF. The full variable domain, completed using reference TRBV5-1 and TRBJ2-3, is KAGVTQTPRYLIKTRGQQVTLSCSPISGHRSVSWYQQTPGQGLQFLFEYFSETQRNKGNFPGRFSGRQFSNSRSEMNVSTLELGDSALYLCASSTGASGDTQYFGPGTRLTVL.

The chain carries TRBV6-1 and TRBJ2-7; D tentatively reads TRBD1 or TRBD2 (6 bases each). This CDR3 has 16 amino acids. Germline assignment: CDR1 MNHNS and CDR2 SASEGT. Trimming cost V 2 bases and J 1 base, with 15 bases left between them. The CDR3 protein is CASSEIEGGLSYEQYF. For the CDR3, the DNA is TGTGCCAGCAGTGAAATCGAGGGGGGCCTGTCCTACGAGCAGTACTTC.

This chain connects TRBV7-2 to TRBJ2-3; TRBD2 aligns across 8 bases. The germline gives CDR1 SGHTA, CDR2 FQGNSA. The CDR3 length is 17 residues. V gave up 5 bases and J gave up 6 bases; unmatched junction bases: 16. The CDR3 region has the DNA TGTGCCAGCAGCAAGGTAGCGGGACCATCCCGGGGGGATACGCAGTATTTT. Amino acid sequence: CASSKVAGPSRGDTQYF.

V usage is TRBV30 and J usage is TRBJ2-7; D is unresolved. The CDR3 consists of 12 residues. V shed 1 base and J shed 4 bases, with 8 bases lying between them. CDR1 and CDR2 from the germline V gene are GTSNPN and SVGIG (reference sequence). The chain's CDR3 is CAWSELGYEQYF. CDR3 sequence (DNA): TGTGCCTGGAGTGAGCTAGGGTACGAGCAGTACTTC.

This clone was observed once. J is TRBJ2-1 and V is TRBV9, with 10 bases lining up with TRBD2. This CDR3 is 15 amino acids long. Germline V gives CDR1 SGDLS, CDR2 YYNGEE. V shed 0 bases and J 5 bases; nucleotides not matched to a gene: 2. The CDR3 nucleotides are TGTGCCAGCAGCGTAGTAGCGGGGGGAGACAATGAGCAGTTCTTC. This codes for CASSVVAGGDNEQFF.

CDR3 sequence: CASSSGLTRGNEQFF. Here the CDR3 DNA reads TGTGCCAGCAGTTCGGGACTGACGAGGGGCAATGAGCAGTTCTTC. The chain has TRBV27 and TRBJ2-1, with TRBD2 as a possible D gene (6 bases). Trimming stripped 4 bases from V and 6 bases from J, with 16 bases between. The CDR3 loop spans 15 amino acids. Germline CDR1 MNHEY, CDR2 SMNVEV (reference sequence).

On this clone itself: A read error is possible here, since a much larger clone lies one base away. The CDR3 is CASSLQGDTQYF. The CDR3 nucleotides read TGTGCCAGCAGCTTACAAGGAGATACGCAGTATTTT. V is TRBV7-8 and J is TRBJ2-3; no clear D. In germline, CDR1 is SGHVS, CDR2 FQNEAQ. This CDR3 is 12 amino acids long. V lost 2 bases and J 5 bases, leaving 5 bases between the germline ends. The whole variable domain, remainder taken from reference TRBV7-8 and TRBJ2-3, is GAGVSQSPRYKVAKRGQDVALRCDPISGHVSLFWYQQALGQGPEFLTYFQNEAQLDKSGLPSDRFFAERPEGSVSTLKIQRTQQEDSAVYLCASSLQGDTQYFGPGTRLTVL.

The chain is built from TRBV15 and TRBJ1-3; 9 nucleotides match TRBD1. The CDR3 is made up of 15 amino acids. Germline V gene data show CDR1 as LNHNV and CDR2 as YYDKDF (reference sequence). The junction had 6 bases not matched to a gene; V was cut back by 1 base and J by 8 bases. DNA of the CDR3: TGTGCCACCAGCAGAGGGGACAGGGTTTTTGACACCATATATTTT. This encodes CATSRGDRVFDTIYF.